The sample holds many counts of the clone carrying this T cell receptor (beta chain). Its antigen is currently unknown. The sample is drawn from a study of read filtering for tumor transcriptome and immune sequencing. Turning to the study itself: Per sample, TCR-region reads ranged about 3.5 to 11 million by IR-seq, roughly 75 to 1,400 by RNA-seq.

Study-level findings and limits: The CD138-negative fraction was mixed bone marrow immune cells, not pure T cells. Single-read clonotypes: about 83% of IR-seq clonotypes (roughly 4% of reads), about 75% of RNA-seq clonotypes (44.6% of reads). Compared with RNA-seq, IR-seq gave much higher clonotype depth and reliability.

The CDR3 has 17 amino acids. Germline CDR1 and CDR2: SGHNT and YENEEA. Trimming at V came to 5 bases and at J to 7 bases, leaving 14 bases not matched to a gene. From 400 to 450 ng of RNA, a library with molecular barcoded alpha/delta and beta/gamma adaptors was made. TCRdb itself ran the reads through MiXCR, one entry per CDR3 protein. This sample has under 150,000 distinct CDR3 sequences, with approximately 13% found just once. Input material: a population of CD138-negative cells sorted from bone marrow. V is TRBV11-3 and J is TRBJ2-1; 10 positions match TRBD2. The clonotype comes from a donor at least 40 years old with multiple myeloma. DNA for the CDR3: TGTGCCAGCAGCCGAAGAGGGGGGACTAGCGCCGTGAATGAGCAGTTCTTC. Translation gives CASSRRGGTSAVNEQFF.